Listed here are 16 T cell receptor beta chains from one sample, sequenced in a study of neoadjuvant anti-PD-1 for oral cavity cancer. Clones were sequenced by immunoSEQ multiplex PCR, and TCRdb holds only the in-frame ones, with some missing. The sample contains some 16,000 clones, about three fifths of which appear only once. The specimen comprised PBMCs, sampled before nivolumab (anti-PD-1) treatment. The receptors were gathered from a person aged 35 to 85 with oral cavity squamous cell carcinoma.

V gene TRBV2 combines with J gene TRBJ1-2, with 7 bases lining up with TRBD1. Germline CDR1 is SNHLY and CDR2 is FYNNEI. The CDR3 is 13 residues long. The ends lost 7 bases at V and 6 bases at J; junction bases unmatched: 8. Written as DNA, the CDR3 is TGTGCCAGCAATCGCAGGGGGGAAGATGGCTACACCTTC. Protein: CASNRRGEDGYTF.

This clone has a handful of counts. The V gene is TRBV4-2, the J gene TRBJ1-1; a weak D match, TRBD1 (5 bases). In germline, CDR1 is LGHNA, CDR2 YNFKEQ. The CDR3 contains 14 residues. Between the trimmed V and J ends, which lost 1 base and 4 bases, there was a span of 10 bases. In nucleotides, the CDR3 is TGTGCCAGCAGCCAAGCTGGAGGGACCACTGAAGCTTTCTTT. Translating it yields CASSQAGGTTEAFF.

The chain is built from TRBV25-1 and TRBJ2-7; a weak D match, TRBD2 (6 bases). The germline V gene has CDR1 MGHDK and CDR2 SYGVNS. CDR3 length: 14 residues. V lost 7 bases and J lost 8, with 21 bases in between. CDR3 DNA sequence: TGTGCCAGCACTAGGAGTGGAGGGGTCGGAAAGCAGTACTTC. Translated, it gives CASTRSGGVGKQYF.

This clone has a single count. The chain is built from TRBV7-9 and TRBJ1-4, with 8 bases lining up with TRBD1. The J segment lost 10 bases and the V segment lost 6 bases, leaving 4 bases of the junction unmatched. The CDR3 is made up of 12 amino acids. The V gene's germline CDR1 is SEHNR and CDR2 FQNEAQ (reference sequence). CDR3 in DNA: TGTGCCAGCAGTTTTCAGGGGGCAAAACTGTTTTTT. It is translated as CASSFQGAKLFF.

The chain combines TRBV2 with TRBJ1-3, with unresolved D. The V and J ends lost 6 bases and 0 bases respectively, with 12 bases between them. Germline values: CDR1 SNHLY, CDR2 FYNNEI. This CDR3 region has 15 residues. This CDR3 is CASRLEQSSGNTIYF. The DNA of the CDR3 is TGTGCCAGCAGGCTAGAGCAGAGCTCTGGAAACACCATATATTTT.

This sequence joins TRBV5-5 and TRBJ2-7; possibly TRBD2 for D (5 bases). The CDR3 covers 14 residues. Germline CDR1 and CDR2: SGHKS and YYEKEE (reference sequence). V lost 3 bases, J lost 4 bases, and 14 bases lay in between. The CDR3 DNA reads TGTGCCAGCAGCTACGAACTAGTTGGTTACGAGCAGTACTTC. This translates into CASSYELVGYEQYF.

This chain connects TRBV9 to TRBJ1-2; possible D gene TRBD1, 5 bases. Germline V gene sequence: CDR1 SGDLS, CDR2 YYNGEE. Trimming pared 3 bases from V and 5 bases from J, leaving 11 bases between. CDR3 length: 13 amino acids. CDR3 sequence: CASSEIEGYGYTF. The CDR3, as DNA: TGTGCCAGCAGCGAGATCGAGGGGTATGGCTACACCTTC.

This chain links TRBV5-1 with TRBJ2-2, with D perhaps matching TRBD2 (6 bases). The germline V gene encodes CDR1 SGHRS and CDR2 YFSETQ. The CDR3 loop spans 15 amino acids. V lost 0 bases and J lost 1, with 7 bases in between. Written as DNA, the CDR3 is TGCGCCAGCAGCTTGGGACTAGGGAACACCGGGGAGCTGTTTTTT. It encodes CASSLGLGNTGELFF.

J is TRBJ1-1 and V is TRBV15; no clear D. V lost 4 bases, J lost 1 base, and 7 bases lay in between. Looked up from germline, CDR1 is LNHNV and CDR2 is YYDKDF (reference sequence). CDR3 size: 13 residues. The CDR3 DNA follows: TGTGCCACCAGCATTAGTGAGAACACTGAAGCTTTCTTT. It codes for CATSISENTEAFF.

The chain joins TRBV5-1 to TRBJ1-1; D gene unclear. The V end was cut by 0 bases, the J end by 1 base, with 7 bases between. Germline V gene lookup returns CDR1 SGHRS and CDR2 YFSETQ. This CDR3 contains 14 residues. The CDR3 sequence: CASSLATENTEAFF. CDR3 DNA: TGCGCCAGCAGCTTGGCCACTGAGAACACTGAAGCTTTCTTT.

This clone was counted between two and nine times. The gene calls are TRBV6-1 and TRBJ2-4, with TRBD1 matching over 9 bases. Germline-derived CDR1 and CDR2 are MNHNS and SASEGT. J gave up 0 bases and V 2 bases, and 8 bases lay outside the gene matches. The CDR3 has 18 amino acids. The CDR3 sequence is CASSERDRVLLAKNIQYF. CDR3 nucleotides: TGTGCCAGCAGTGAACGGGACAGGGTACTACTAGCCAAAAACATTCAGTACTTC.

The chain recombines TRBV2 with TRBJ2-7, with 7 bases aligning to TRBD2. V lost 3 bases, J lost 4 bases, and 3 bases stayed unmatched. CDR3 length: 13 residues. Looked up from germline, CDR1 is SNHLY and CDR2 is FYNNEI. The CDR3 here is CASSEGLPYEQYF. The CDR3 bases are TGTGCCAGCAGTGAGGGACTACCTTACGAGCAGTACTTC.

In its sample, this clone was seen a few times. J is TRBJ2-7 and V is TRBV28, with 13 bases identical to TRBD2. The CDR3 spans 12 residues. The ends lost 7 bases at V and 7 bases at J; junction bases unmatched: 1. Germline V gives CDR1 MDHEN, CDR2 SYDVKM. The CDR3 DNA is TGTGCCAGCAAGGGACTAGCGGGAGAGCAGTACTTC. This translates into CASKGLAGEQYF.

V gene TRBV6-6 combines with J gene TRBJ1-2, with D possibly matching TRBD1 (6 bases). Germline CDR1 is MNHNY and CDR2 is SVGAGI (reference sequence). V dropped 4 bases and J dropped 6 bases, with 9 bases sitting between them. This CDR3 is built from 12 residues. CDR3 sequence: CASSSGEHGYTF. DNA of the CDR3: TGTGCCAGCAGTTCAGGGGAGCATGGCTACACCTTC.

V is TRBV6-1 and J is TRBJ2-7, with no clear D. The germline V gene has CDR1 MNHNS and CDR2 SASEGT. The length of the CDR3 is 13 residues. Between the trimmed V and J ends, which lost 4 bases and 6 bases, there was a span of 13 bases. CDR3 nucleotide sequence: TGTGCCAGCAGTGTTGAGATCGGTTCCGAGCAGTACTTC. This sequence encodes CASSVEIGSEQYF.

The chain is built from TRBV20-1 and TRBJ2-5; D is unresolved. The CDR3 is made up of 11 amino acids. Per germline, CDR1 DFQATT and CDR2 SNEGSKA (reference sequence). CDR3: CSPDARETQYF. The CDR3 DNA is TGCAGCCCTGACGCCCGAGAGACCCAGTACTTC.